The 3 T cell receptor beta chains reported below all come from one sample, sequenced in a study of blood T cell repertoires in COVID-19 (dated by TCRdb to the early 2020s). Receptors were amplified or captured by the immunoSEQ multiplex PCR assay. Held by TCRdb, this immuneACCESS table contains in-frame sequences only and omits some clones. Under half of the omission traces to an unresolved V gene where checked; the cause of the rest is unknown. Recorded for this sample are tens of thousands of clones; 84% of them occurred a single time. In total, the top ten clones hold roughly 1.6% of the sample. Sequencing used peripheral blood. These receptor sequences come from a man over 45 with acute or convalescent COVID-19.

The rearrangement uses TRBV6-5 and TRBJ2-7; D unclear. Germline V CDR1 and CDR2: MNHEY, SVGAGI. V lost 8 bases and J 2 bases, leaving 13 bases between the germline ends. The CDR3 extends over 13 amino acids. CDR3 protein: CASLRQKPYEQYF. The CDR3 DNA reads TGTGCCAGCCTGAGGCAGAAACCCTACGAGCAGTACTTC.

The chain has TRBV18 and TRBJ2-1; D might be TRBD1 (7 bases). This CDR3 spans 16 amino acids. Germline CDR1 reads KGHSH; CDR2 reads LQKENI. Trimming shortened V by 3 bases and J by 4 bases, and 16 bases separated the two germline ends. CDR3 DNA sequence: TGTGCCAGCTCACCTATTCGGGCAGGGGGGTACAATGAGCAGTTCTTC. It is translated as CASSPIRAGGYNEQFF.

This clone was observed a handful of times. The gene calls are TRBV19 and TRBJ1-2, with 9 bases matching TRBD1. Unmatched junction bases numbered 11, after V lost 6 bases and J lost 6 bases. Germline V gene lookup returns CDR1 LNHDA and CDR2 SQIVND (reference sequence). This CDR3 is built from 15 residues. This CDR3 reads CASSRPGQGLDGYTF. DNA of the CDR3: TGTGCCAGTAGCAGACCGGGACAGGGTTTGGATGGCTACACCTTC.